The rows below give T cell receptor beta chains drawn from one sample of a study of cytotoxic CD8 clonotypes in ibrutinib-treated CLL. The protocol was immunoSEQ multiplex PCR, while the TCRdb copy is restricted to in-frame clones and leaves out a portion. The table has around 70,000 clones, approximately 90% seen once. The sample here was PBMCs, taken after 12 months of ibrutinib treatment. These receptors all come from a human donor with chronic lymphocytic leukemia. Each CDR3 is given with its conserved first and last residue. D genes are given only for firm matches. The listing skips clone size in some rows; elsewhere it reads once, few, many or a size class.

V,J,D,size,DNA,CDR3
TRBV7-9,TRBJ2-2,TRBD2,-,TGTGCAATAGTACTGGGACTAGCGTTCCCCGGGGAGCTGTTTTTT,CAIVLGLAFPGELFF
TRBV30,TRBJ2-1,TRBD2,-,TGTGCCTGGAGTAGTCTAGCGGGAGGGCCGAGTAATGAGCAGTTCTTC,CAWSSLAGGPSNEQFF
TRBV7-3,TRBJ2-5,TRBD2,-,TGTGCCAGCAGCTTGTTAGCGGGAGGGCTACGAGAGACCCAGTACTTC,CASSLLAGGLRETQYF
TRBV30,TRBJ1-4,-,-,TGTGCCTGGAGTGATGGACGGATTGAAAAACTGTTTTTT,CAWSDGRIEKLFF
TRBV5-1,TRBJ2-1,-,-,TGCGCCAGCAGCTTCGGACAGTCACTATACAATGAGCAGTTCTTC,CASSFGQSLYNEQFF
TRBV7-3,TRBJ2-7,-,-,TGTGCCAGCAGCTTGGGGGGACTACCGGACAGGGTGTACGAGCAGTACTTC,CASSLGGLPDRVYEQYF
TRBV5-1,TRBJ2-5,-,-,TGCGCCAGCAGCTTGGGCGGACAGCTCCAAGAGACCCAGTACTTC,CASSLGGQLQETQYF
TRBV6-5,TRBJ1-4,TRBD1,-,TGTGCCAGCAGTTATGACAGGGGCGCAACTAATGAAAAACTGTTTTTT,CASSYDRGATNEKLFF
TRBV30,TRBJ2-7,TRBD2,-,TGTGCCTGGAGGTTAGCGGGAGTCCACGAGCAGTACTTC,CAWRLAGVHEQYF
TRBV19,TRBJ2-3,-,-,TGTGCCAGTAGTATAGGTGAGGGGATGCTCACAGATACGCAGTATTTT,CASSIGEGMLTDTQYF
TRBV7-8,TRBJ2-5,TRBD1,-,TGTGCCAGCAGCTTAACCTGGGACAGGGAGAGGCTAGAGACCCAGTACTTC,CASSLTWDRERLETQYF
TRBV19,TRBJ1-1,-,once,TGTGCCAGTTCCTCTATCACAAAAGGGGACACTGAAGCTTTCTTT,CASSSITKGDTEAFF
TRBV18,TRBJ1-4,TRBD1,once,TGTGCCAGCTCACCAGTGACAGGGGGGAGTAATGAAAAACTGTTTTTT,CASSPVTGGSNEKLFF
TRBV28,TRBJ1-3,-,-,TGTGCCAGCAGGGTTCCGGGACCCGGAAACACCATATATTTT,CASRVPGPGNTIYF
TRBV11-3,TRBJ2-5,TRBD2,-,TGTGCCAGCAGCTACTCCGGGACTAGAATTTCGGAGACCCAGTACTTC,CASSYSGTRISETQYF
TRBV5-1,TRBJ1-2,TRBD1,few,TGCGCCAGCAGCCTGGGACAGAACTATGGCTACACCTTC,CASSLGQNYGYTF
TRBV11-3,TRBJ2-1,-,-,TGTGCCAGCAGCGATAGACGGCAGGGTGCCTACAATGAGCAGTTCTTC,CASSDRRQGAYNEQFF
TRBV30,TRBJ2-7,-,-,TGTGCCTGGAGTGGAGGCCCCTACGAGCAGTACTTC,CAWSGGPYEQYF
TRBV30,TRBJ1-1,-,-,TGTGCCTGGAGTGTAGTGGATACTGAAGCTTTCTTT,CAWSVVDTEAFF
TRBV29-1,TRBJ2-5,-,-,TGCAGCGTGGTGAAGATGGGTAATTCAGAGACCCAGTACTTC,CSVVKMGNSETQYF
TRBV30,TRBJ2-1,-,-,TGTGCCTGGAGTCGAGAGCGCAATGAGCAGTTCTTC,CAWSRERNEQFF
TRBV5-4,TRBJ2-2,TRBD2,-,TGTGCCAGCAGCTTGGCGGGTAGGCGACTAGCGGGAAACACCGGGGAGCTGTTTTTT,CASSLAGRRLAGNTGELFF
TRBV5-1,TRBJ1-2,TRBD1,once,TGCGCCAGCAGCGAGGGACAGCCCTTGTATGGCTACACCTTC,CASSEGQPLYGYTF
TRBV5-1,TRBJ1-5,TRBD1,-,TGCGCCAGCAGCTCTACAGGGGGCAGTCAGCCCCAGCATTTT,CASSSTGGSQPQHF
TRBV5-1,TRBJ2-3,TRBD2,once,TGCGCCAGCAGCTTGGCCGGGACTAGCTACGAGACGCAGTATTTT,CASSLAGTSYETQYF
TRBV7-3,TRBJ2-7,-,-,TGTGCCAGCAGCCCGCACTCAGCGGGCTACGAGCAGTACTTC,CASSPHSAGYEQYF
TRBV5-5,TRBJ1-4,-,-,TGTGCCAGCAGCTTGGTACAGTCAACTAATGAAAAACTGTTTTTT,CASSLVQSTNEKLFF
TRBV6-1,TRBJ2-7,-,-,TGTGCCAGCAGTGAAAGACAGGCATCCTACGAGCAGTACTTC,CASSERQASYEQYF
TRBV7-2,TRBJ2-1,-,-,TGTGCCAGCAGCTTAGAAAGCGCTTGGGCTGAGCAGTTCTTC,CASSLESAWAEQFF
TRBV5-6,TRBJ2-1,-,-,TGTGCCAGCAGCCGGGTTGGCGGGCCTGAGCAGTTCTTC,CASSRVGGPEQFF
TRBV19,TRBJ1-1,-,-,TGTGCCATACGGGGGGTGAACACTGAAGCTTTCTTT,CAIRGVNTEAFF
TRBV11-2,TRBJ2-3,TRBD2,-,TGTGCCAGCAGCTCATCTTGGACTAGCGGAACTAGCACAGATACGCAGTATTTT,CASSSSWTSGTSTDTQYF
TRBV5-1,TRBJ1-1,TRBD1,-,TGCGCCAGCAGCTTGGCCGGGACAGGGCAAGGCATGAACACTGAAGCTTTCTTT,CASSLAGTGQGMNTEAFF
TRBV6-5,TRBJ2-3,-,-,TGTGCCAGCAGCCGCCGGGACCTAAGCTCAGATACGCAGTATTTT,CASSRRDLSSDTQYF
TRBV6-5,TRBJ1-1,-,-,TGTGCCAGCAGTTACGGCAGGGGAAGACCTGAAGCTTTCTTT,CASSYGRGRPEAFF
TRBV15,TRBJ1-1,TRBD1,-,TGTGCCACCAGCAGAGATAGAACAGGGGGAAACACTGAAGCTTTCTTT,CATSRDRTGGNTEAFF
TRBV5-1,TRBJ2-7,TRBD2,-,TGCGCCAGCAGCTTGTGGGGAGTGACGGGGGGTGCCGAGCAGTACTTC,CASSLWGVTGGAEQYF
TRBV19,TRBJ1-1,-,few,TGTGCCAGTAGTATAAGGGGTAAGGACACTGAAGCTTTCTTT,CASSIRGKDTEAFF
TRBV6-6,TRBJ1-6,-,-,TGTGCCAGCAGCACGGGGGCCTCAAATTCACCCCTCCACTTT,CASSTGASNSPLHF
TRBV4-1,TRBJ2-1,-,-,TGCGCCAGCAGCCAAGAAGGAAATGAGCAGTTCTTC,CASSQEGNEQFF
TRBV7-8,TRBJ1-4,-,-,TGTGCCAGCAGCCCAGGACAGTTTAATGAAAAACTGTTTTTT,CASSPGQFNEKLFF
TRBV28,TRBJ2-7,-,-,TGTGCCAGCAGTTCGCCTCAAGGACAAACCTACGAGCAGTACTTC,CASSSPQGQTYEQYF
TRBV11-3,TRBJ2-1,TRBD2,-,TGTGCCAGCAGCTTAGAAGGCGGGGGGAACAATGAGCAGTTCTTC,CASSLEGGGNNEQFF
TRBV5-1,TRBJ1-3,-,-,TGCGCCAGCAGCCCACGGACGCAAGCAGCTGGAAACACCATATATTTT,CASSPRTQAAGNTIYF
TRBV18,TRBJ2-1,-,-,TGTGCCAGCTCACCAGCAGGAGGCAGAAGCTCCTACAATGAGCAGTTCTTC,CASSPAGGRSSYNEQFF